This T cell receptor beta chain came from a study of cytomegalovirus exposure and HLA in healthy donors. General study findings and limits: The authors listed 180 or so TCR beta chains as cytomegalovirus-associated.

Only one count was recorded for this clone. Its specificity is unknown. CDR1 is MNHEY, CDR2 SVGAGI, per germline. Germline trimming cut 6 bases from V and 2 bases from J; bases unmatched to any gene: 7. The CDR3 runs 14 residues. A multiplex PCR was run with 60 Vbeta primers and 13 Jbeta primers. TCRdb's copy holds only in-frame clones and misses some; the assay was immunoSEQ multiplex PCR. This sample carries more than 90,000 clones, around 75% of them seen once, and the ten largest clones take approximately 0.9%. V is TRBV6-5 and J is TRBJ2-7; TRBD2 matches 7 bases. This TCR came from a woman aged 25 to 39 in good health and CMV-seronegative. The specimen was PBMCs. CDR3 nucleotide sequence: TGTGCCAGCAGGGGGGGGACGCCGCCCTACGAGCAGTACTTC. Translation gives CASRGGTPPYEQYF.